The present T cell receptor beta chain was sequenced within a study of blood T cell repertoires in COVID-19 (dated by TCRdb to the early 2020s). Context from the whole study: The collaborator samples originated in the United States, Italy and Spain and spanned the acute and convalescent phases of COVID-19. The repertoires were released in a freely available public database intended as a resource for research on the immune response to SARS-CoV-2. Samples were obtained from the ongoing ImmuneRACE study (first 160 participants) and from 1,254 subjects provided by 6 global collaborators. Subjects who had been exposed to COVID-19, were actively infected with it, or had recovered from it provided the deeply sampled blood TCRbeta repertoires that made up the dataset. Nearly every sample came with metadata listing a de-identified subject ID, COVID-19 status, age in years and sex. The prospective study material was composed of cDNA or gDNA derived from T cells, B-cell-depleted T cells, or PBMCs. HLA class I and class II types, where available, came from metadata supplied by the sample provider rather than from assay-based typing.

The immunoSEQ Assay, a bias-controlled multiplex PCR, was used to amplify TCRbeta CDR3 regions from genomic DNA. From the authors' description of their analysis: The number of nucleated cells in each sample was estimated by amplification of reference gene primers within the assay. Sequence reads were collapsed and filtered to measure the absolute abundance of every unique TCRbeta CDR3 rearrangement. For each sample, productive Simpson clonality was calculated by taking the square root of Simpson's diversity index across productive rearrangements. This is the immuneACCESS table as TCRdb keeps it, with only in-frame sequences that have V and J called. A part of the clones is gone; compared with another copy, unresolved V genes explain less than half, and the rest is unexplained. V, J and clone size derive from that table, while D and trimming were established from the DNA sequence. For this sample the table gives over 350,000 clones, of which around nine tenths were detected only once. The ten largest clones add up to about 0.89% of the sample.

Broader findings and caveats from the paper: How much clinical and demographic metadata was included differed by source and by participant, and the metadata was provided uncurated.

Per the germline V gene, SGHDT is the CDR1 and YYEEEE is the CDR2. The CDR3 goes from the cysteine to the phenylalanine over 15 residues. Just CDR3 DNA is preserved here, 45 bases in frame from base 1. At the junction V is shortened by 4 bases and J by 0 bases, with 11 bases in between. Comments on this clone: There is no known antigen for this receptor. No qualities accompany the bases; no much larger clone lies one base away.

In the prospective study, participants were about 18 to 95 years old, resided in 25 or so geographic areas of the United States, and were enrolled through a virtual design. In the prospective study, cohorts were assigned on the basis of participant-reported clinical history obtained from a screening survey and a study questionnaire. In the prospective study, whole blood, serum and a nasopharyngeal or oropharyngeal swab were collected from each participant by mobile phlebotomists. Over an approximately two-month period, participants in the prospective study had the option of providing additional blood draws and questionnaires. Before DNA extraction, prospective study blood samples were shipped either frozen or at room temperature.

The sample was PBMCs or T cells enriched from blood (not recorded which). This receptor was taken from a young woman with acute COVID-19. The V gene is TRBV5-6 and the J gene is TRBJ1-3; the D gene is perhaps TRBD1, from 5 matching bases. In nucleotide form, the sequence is TGTGCCAGCAGCATGACAGCGCGCTCTGGAAACACCATATATTTT. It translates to CASSMTARSGNTIYF.